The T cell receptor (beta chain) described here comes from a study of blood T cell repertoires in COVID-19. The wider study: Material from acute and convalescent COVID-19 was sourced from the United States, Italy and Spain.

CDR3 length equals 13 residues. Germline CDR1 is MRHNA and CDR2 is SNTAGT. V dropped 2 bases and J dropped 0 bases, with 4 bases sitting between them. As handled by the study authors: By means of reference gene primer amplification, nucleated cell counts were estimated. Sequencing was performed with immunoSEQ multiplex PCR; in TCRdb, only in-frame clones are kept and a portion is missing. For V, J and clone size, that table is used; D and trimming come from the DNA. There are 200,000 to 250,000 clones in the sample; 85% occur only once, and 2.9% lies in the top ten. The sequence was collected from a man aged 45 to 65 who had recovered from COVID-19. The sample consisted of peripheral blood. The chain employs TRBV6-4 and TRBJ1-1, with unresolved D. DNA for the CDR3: TGTGCCAGCAGTGACCGTATGAACACTGAAGCTTTCTTT. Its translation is CASSDRMNTEAFF.